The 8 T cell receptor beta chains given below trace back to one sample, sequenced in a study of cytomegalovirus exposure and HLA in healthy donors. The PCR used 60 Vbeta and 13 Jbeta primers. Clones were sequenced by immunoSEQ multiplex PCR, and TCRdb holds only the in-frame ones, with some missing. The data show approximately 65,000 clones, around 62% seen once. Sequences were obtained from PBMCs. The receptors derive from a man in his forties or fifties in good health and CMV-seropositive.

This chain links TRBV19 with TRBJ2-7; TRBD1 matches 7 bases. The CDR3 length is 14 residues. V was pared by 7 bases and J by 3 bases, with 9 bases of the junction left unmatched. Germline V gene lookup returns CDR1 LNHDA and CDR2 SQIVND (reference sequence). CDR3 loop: CASMDPGTVYEQYF. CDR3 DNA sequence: TGTGCCAGTATGGACCCCGGGACAGTCTACGAGCAGTACTTC.

The CDR3 sequence: CASSLAASGRGDTQYF. The CDR3 DNA sequence: TGTGCCAGCAGCTTAGCGGCTAGCGGGAGAGGAGATACGCAGTATTTT. This chain uses TRBV7-9 with TRBJ2-3; TRBD2 agrees at 10 bases. The V gene's germline CDR1 is SEHNR and CDR2 FQNEAQ (reference sequence). This CDR3 contains 16 residues. Trimming removed 0 bases from V and 5 bases from J; junction bases left unmatched: 5.

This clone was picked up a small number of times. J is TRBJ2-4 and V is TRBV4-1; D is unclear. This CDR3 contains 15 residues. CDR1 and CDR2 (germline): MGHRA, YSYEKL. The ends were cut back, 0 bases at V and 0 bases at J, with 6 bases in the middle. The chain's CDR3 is CASSQESIAKNIQYF. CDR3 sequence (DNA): TGCGCCAGCAGCCAAGAGAGTATAGCCAAAAACATTCAGTACTTC.

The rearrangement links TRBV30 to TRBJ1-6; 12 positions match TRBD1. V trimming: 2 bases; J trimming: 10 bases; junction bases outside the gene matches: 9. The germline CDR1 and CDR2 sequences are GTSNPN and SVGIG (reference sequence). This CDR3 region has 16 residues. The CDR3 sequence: CAWSRAGTGGESPLHF. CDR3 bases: TGTGCCTGGAGTCGAGCCGGGACAGGGGGCGAATCACCCCTCCACTTT.

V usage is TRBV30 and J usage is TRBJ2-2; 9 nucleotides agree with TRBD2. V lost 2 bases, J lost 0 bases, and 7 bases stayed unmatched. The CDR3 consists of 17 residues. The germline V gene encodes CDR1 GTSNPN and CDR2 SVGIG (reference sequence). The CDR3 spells CAWSRLAVFSNTGELFF. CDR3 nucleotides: TGTGCCTGGAGTCGACTAGCGGTCTTTTCGAACACCGGGGAGCTGTTTTTT.

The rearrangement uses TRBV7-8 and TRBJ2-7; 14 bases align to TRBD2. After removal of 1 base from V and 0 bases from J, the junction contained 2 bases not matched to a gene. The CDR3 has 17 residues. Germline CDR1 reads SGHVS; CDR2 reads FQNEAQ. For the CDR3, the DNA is TGTGCCAGCAGCTTAGGACTAGCGGGGGGGGGCTCCTACGAGCAGTACTTC. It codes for CASSLGLAGGGSYEQYF.

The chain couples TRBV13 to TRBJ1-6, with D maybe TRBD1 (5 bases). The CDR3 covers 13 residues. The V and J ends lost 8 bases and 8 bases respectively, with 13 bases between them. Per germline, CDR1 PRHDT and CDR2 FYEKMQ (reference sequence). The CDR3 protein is CASRLWGDSPLHF. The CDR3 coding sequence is TGTGCCAGCCGACTTTGGGGCGATTCACCCCTCCACTTT.

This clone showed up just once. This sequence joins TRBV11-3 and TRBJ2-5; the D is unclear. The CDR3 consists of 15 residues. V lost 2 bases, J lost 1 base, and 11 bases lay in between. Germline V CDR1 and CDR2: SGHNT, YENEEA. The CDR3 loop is CASSLISDAQETQYF. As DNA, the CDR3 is TGTGCCAGCAGCTTAATCAGCGACGCCCAAGAGACCCAGTACTTC.